The clone carrying this TCR beta chain was recorded at least ten times. Its target is not known. This sample is drawn from a study of early T cells in non-severe SARS-CoV-2 infection. Study context: Chains were unpaired, as sequencing was done on bulk RNA from unsorted whole blood.

In the library, individual cDNA molecules carried attached unique molecular identifiers. Using its own MiXCR run on the 5' RACE reads, TCRdb lists one record per CDR3 protein. In the table there are 64,000 or so distinct CDR3 sequences, roughly 12% of which are singletons. The CDR3 is 12 residues long. Per germline, CDR1 MGHDK and CDR2 SYGVNS. V was clipped by 7 bases and J by 15 bases, with 19 bases between them. Study-wide findings and caveats: VDJdb matches were skewed toward anti-spike CD8 T cell responses.

The specimen was whole blood, collected at baseline. The receptor was derived from an adult who was a healthcare worker with PCR-confirmed SARS-CoV-2 infection or an uninfected control (not recorded which). The chain has TRBV25-1 and TRBJ2-1, with D possibly matching TRBD1 (6 bases). In DNA form, the CDR3 reads TGTGCCAGCACCCCAGGGGCCCCGAGGCTGTTCTTC. Encoded protein: CASTPGAPRLFF.